These T cell receptor beta chains were read from a single sample in a study of T cells in localized non-small cell lung cancer. Clones were read by immunoSEQ multiplex PCR, and TCRdb kept only the in-frame ones, dropping some. The profile shows around 50,000 clones, more than 80% of them singletons. Sequenced material: peripheral blood, taken before any cancer treatment. These TCRs come from a male donor aged 60 or over with stage III squamous cell lung carcinoma. Both conserved end residues are part of each CDR3. Each record gives: D gene, clone size, J gene, V gene, CDR3 DNA, CDR3 protein. D genes are given only for firm matches. The size field is filled for only some rows; it gives once, few, many or a size class.

d_gene: -
abundance: -
j_gene: TRBJ2-3
v_gene: TRBV5-1
CDR3nt: TGCGCCAGCAGCTCGGGGACTGGGGGGGATACGCAGTATTTT
CDR3aa: CASSSGTGGDTQYF

d_gene: TRBD2
abundance: -
j_gene: TRBJ2-2
v_gene: TRBV7-2
CDR3nt: TGTGCCAGCAGCTTATCAGGGCTAGCGGGGATCCCCGGGGAGCTGTTTTTT
CDR3aa: CASSLSGLAGIPGELFF

d_gene: -
abundance: -
j_gene: TRBJ2-7
v_gene: TRBV28
CDR3nt: TGTGCCAGCGCCTTGGCACAGGATTTCGGGGAGCAGTACTTC
CDR3aa: CASALAQDFGEQYF

d_gene: TRBD1
abundance: few
j_gene: TRBJ2-6
v_gene: TRBV9
CDR3nt: TGTGCCAGCAGCGTAGTACCCCGGGTCTGTCGGGACAGGGCATTGACCGGGGCCAACGTCCTGACTTTC
CDR3aa: CASSVVPRVCRDRALTGANVLTF

d_gene: -
abundance: -
j_gene: TRBJ2-7
v_gene: TRBV6-6
CDR3nt: TGTGCCAGCAGTTACGGTTCAGGGGGGGTCTACGAGCAGTACTTC
CDR3aa: CASSYGSGGVYEQYF

d_gene: TRBD1
abundance: -
j_gene: TRBJ2-7
v_gene: TRBV6-1
CDR3nt: TGTGCCAGCAGTGACCGGGACAGGGGTCTCTACGAGCAGTACTTC
CDR3aa: CASSDRDRGLYEQYF

d_gene: TRBD1
abundance: -
j_gene: TRBJ1-2
v_gene: TRBV19
CDR3nt: TGTGCCAGTAGTATAGTTACAGGGGGCGACTATGGCTACACCTTC
CDR3aa: CASSIVTGGDYGYTF

d_gene: TRBD1
abundance: -
j_gene: TRBJ2-7
v_gene: TRBV6-5
CDR3nt: TGTGCCAGCAGTTACTCAGGGGGACAGACCCACGAGCAGTACTTC
CDR3aa: CASSYSGGQTHEQYF

d_gene: TRBD1
abundance: -
j_gene: TRBJ2-7
v_gene: TRBV7-8
CDR3nt: TGTGCCAGCAGCTTAGTTGGACAGGGAGGACTCTACGAGCAGTACTTC
CDR3aa: CASSLVGQGGLYEQYF

d_gene: -
abundance: -
j_gene: TRBJ1-6
v_gene: TRBV5-5
CDR3nt: TGTGCCAGCAGCTACTTCAGAGAACCCTCCTATAATTCACCCCTCCACTTT
CDR3aa: CASSYFREPSYNSPLHF

d_gene: TRBD1
abundance: -
j_gene: TRBJ2-1
v_gene: TRBV6-5
CDR3nt: TGTGCCAGCAGTCCGACAGGGACCTACAATGAGCAGTTCTTC
CDR3aa: CASSPTGTYNEQFF

d_gene: TRBD1
abundance: -
j_gene: TRBJ2-7
v_gene: TRBV5-1
CDR3nt: TGCGCCAGCAGCTCCGGGACAGGTCCCTACGAGCAGTACTTC
CDR3aa: CASSSGTGPYEQYF

d_gene: TRBD1
abundance: -
j_gene: TRBJ1-4
v_gene: TRBV9
CDR3nt: TGTGCCAGCAGCGTAGCTCTGGGGGGACAGGGCCATGAAAAACTGTTTTTT
CDR3aa: CASSVALGGQGHEKLFF

d_gene: -
abundance: -
j_gene: TRBJ2-7
v_gene: TRBV28
CDR3nt: TGTGCCAGCAGTTTCCAGGGGTCCGAGCAGTACTTC
CDR3aa: CASSFQGSEQYF

d_gene: -
abundance: -
j_gene: TRBJ1-4
v_gene: TRBV4-2
CDR3nt: TGTGCCAGCAGCCAAGCTACAGGGTCTGCTAATGAAAAACTGTTTTTT
CDR3aa: CASSQATGSANEKLFF

d_gene: -
abundance: -
j_gene: TRBJ1-3
v_gene: TRBV9
CDR3nt: TGTGCCAGCAGCGTAGTGGGGGCGCAAGGCTCTGGAAACACCATATATTTT
CDR3aa: CASSVVGAQGSGNTIYF

d_gene: -
abundance: -
j_gene: TRBJ2-5
v_gene: TRBV5-8
CDR3nt: TGTGCCAGCAGTAGAGGGGCGGAGACCCAGTACTTC
CDR3aa: CASSRGAETQYF

d_gene: -
abundance: -
j_gene: TRBJ2-7
v_gene: TRBV28
CDR3nt: TGTGCCAGCACCCTGGGAGGGACAGGCCCCTACGAGCAGTACTTC
CDR3aa: CASTLGGTGPYEQYF

d_gene: -
abundance: -
j_gene: TRBJ2-7
v_gene: TRBV2
CDR3nt: TGTGCCAGCAGTGAACAAAGCAGACAGACCTACGAGCAGTACTTC
CDR3aa: CASSEQSRQTYEQYF

d_gene: TRBD1
abundance: -
j_gene: TRBJ1-4
v_gene: TRBV7-8
CDR3nt: TGTGCCAGCAGCTCCATGGAGACAGGGCCTGAAAAACTGTTTTTT
CDR3aa: CASSSMETGPEKLFF

d_gene: -
abundance: -
j_gene: TRBJ1-4
v_gene: TRBV19
CDR3nt: TGTGCCAGTAGCTCCGCCGGGGGGCAACTGTTTTTT
CDR3aa: CASSSAGGQLFF

d_gene: -
abundance: -
j_gene: TRBJ2-5
v_gene: TRBV29-1
CDR3nt: TGCAGCGTTGATAGCAGGGGTGGGACAGAGACCCAGTACTTC
CDR3aa: CSVDSRGGTETQYF

d_gene: -
abundance: once
j_gene: TRBJ2-7
v_gene: TRBV11-2
CDR3nt: TGTGCCAGCAGCTTAGAAACAGGAACCTACGAGCAGTACTTC
CDR3aa: CASSLETGTYEQYF

d_gene: -
abundance: -
j_gene: TRBJ1-3
v_gene: TRBV7-8
CDR3nt: TGTGCCAGCAGCTCCCCCACGGGATTTCGTAACACCATATATTTT
CDR3aa: CASSSPTGFRNTIYF

d_gene: -
abundance: -
j_gene: TRBJ1-3
v_gene: TRBV15
CDR3nt: TGTGCCACCAGCAGAGATTGGGGGGGAAACACCATATATTTT
CDR3aa: CATSRDWGGNTIYF

d_gene: TRBD1
abundance: -
j_gene: TRBJ2-1
v_gene: TRBV7-3
CDR3nt: TGTGCCAGCAGCTCGGCCGGGACAGGGGGCGACCAGTTCTTC
CDR3aa: CASSSAGTGGDQFF

d_gene: -
abundance: -
j_gene: TRBJ2-7
v_gene: TRBV21-1
CDR3nt: TGTGCCAGCAGCCTCCCCCCGTCGGGACAGGGGACTTACGAGCAGTACTTC
CDR3aa: CASSLPPSGQGTYEQYF

d_gene: -
abundance: few
j_gene: TRBJ2-7
v_gene: TRBV5-1
CDR3nt: TGCGCCAGCAGGGGCACCGGAGTAAGCTCCTACGAGCAGTACTTC
CDR3aa: CASRGTGVSSYEQYF

d_gene: -
abundance: -
j_gene: TRBJ2-7
v_gene: TRBV5-1
CDR3nt: TGCGCCAGCAGCTCGCCCTCGCGGACGGCCTACGAGCAGTACTTC
CDR3aa: CASSSPSRTAYEQYF

d_gene: -
abundance: -
j_gene: TRBJ1-6
v_gene: TRBV7-2
CDR3nt: TGTGCCAGCAGCTTACCAAAGGCCTCACCCCTCCACTTT
CDR3aa: CASSLPKASPLHF

d_gene: -
abundance: -
j_gene: TRBJ1-1
v_gene: TRBV7-9
CDR3nt: TGTGCCAGCAGCCTCGATATTGAGTTTCCGAACACTGAAGCTTTCTTT
CDR3aa: CASSLDIEFPNTEAFF

d_gene: -
abundance: -
j_gene: TRBJ2-5
v_gene: TRBV7-2
CDR3nt: TGTGCCAGCAGCAGAACCGACCCGAATGGACAAGAGACCCAGTACTTC
CDR3aa: CASSRTDPNGQETQYF

d_gene: TRBD1
abundance: -
j_gene: TRBJ2-1
v_gene: TRBV19
CDR3nt: TGTGCCAGTAGTTTCGCGGGACAGGTCTACAATGAGCAGTTCTTC
CDR3aa: CASSFAGQVYNEQFF

d_gene: TRBD1
abundance: -
j_gene: TRBJ2-5
v_gene: TRBV4-3
CDR3nt: TGCGCCAGCAGCCAAGGCGGGACAGGTCGGGAGACCCAGTACTTC
CDR3aa: CASSQGGTGRETQYF

d_gene: -
abundance: -
j_gene: TRBJ1-2
v_gene: TRBV6-5
CDR3nt: TGTGCCAGCAGCCGCCCGGATGGGGGCTATGGCTACACCTTC
CDR3aa: CASSRPDGGYGYTF

d_gene: TRBD1
abundance: -
j_gene: TRBJ1-5
v_gene: TRBV19
CDR3nt: TGTGCCAGTAGTATAGGGCCCGGAATACCTCCAGGGGGTAGCAATCAGCCCCAGCATTTT
CDR3aa: CASSIGPGIPPGGSNQPQHF

d_gene: -
abundance: -
j_gene: TRBJ2-1
v_gene: TRBV28
CDR3nt: TGTGCCAGCAGTTTCTTCCGGGAGCAGTTCTTC
CDR3aa: CASSFFREQFF

d_gene: -
abundance: -
j_gene: TRBJ1-1
v_gene: TRBV15
CDR3nt: TGTGCCACCAGCCCGGAGGGCTGGCTTCGCCGTGTTGGCACTGAAGCTTTCTTT
CDR3aa: CATSPEGWLRRVGTEAFF

d_gene: TRBD2
abundance: -
j_gene: TRBJ2-2
v_gene: TRBV11-2
CDR3nt: TGTGCCAGCAGCTCCATCAGGACTAGCGGTACATACGGGGAGCTGTTTTTT
CDR3aa: CASSSIRTSGTYGELFF

d_gene: -
abundance: few
j_gene: TRBJ1-2
v_gene: TRBV19
CDR3nt: TGTGCCAGTACACCAGACAGAGCCTTAAACTATGGCTACACCTTC
CDR3aa: CASTPDRALNYGYTF

d_gene: -
abundance: -
j_gene: TRBJ2-6
v_gene: TRBV29-1
CDR3nt: TGCAGCGTTGGGATCTCTGGGGCCAACGTCCTGACTTTC
CDR3aa: CSVGISGANVLTF

d_gene: TRBD2
abundance: -
j_gene: TRBJ2-1
v_gene: TRBV28
CDR3nt: TGTGCCAGCAGTACCCGGGGGGGCCTGGTAGGCTCGGGCACCTACAATGAGCAGTTCTTC
CDR3aa: CASSTRGGLVGSGTYNEQFF

d_gene: -
abundance: -
j_gene: TRBJ2-5
v_gene: TRBV5-4
CDR3nt: TGTGCCAGCAGCTTGGACCAGGGCGGGACCCAGTACTTC
CDR3aa: CASSLDQGGTQYF

d_gene: -
abundance: -
j_gene: TRBJ1-4
v_gene: TRBV7-9
CDR3nt: TGTGCCAGCAGCGACGGACTAAGTAATGAAAAACTGTTTTTT
CDR3aa: CASSDGLSNEKLFF